This T cell receptor beta chain was identified during a study of post-analysis software for immune sequencing data. Study details: Disease courses included relapsing-remitting, secondary progressive and progressive-relapsing multiple sclerosis.

Prepared TCR beta cDNA libraries contained unique molecular identifiers. Each CDR3 protein is one row after TCRdb ran MiXCR on the PCR reads. Seen here are hundreds of thousands of distinct CDR3 sequences, 25% to 30% observed once, and the top ten hold about 0.5%. Findings of the study overall: Five or six TRBV segments, TRBV5-6, TRBV5-1 and TRBV20-1 among them, were found more frequent in patients than controls. For normalized Chao1 diversity, multiple sclerosis patients scored significantly lower than controls did.

Turning to this clonotype: Antigen: not known.

V lost 2 bases, J lost 3 bases, and 14 bases lay in between. The germline CDR1 and CDR2 sequences are DFQATT and SNEGSKA (reference sequence). CDR3 length equals 14 residues. This chain links TRBV20-1 with TRBJ2-7; TRBD1 is a possible D gene (6 bases). Sequencing was carried out using blood. This receptor was identified in a girl between 5 and 17 years old with multiple sclerosis. The CDR3 region is CSARNREKFYEQYF. In DNA form, the CDR3 reads TGCAGTGCTAGAAACAGGGAAAAGTTCTACGAGCAGTACTTC.